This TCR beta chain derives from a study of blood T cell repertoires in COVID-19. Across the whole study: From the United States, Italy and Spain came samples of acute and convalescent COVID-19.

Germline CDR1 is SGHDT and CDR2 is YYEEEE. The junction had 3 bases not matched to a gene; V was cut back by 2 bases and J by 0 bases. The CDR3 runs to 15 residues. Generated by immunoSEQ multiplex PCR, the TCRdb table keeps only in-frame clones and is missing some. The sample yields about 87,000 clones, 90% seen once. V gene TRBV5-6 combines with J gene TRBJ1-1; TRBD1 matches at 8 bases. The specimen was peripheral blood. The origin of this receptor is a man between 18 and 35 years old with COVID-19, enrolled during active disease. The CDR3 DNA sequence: TGTGCCAGCAGCTTAGGGACAGGCATGAACACTGAAGCTTTCTTT. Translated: CASSLGTGMNTEAFF.